A single sample gave rise to the 5 T cell receptor beta chains below, sequenced in a study of radiotherapy plus CTLA-4 blockade in lung cancer (dated by TCRdb to the late 2010s). The protocol used for the library was the immunoSEQ multiplex PCR assay. In TCRdb, the immuneACCESS table is reduced to in-frame sequences with V and J assigned. These tables do not hold every clone; where another copy was compared, an unresolved V gene accounts for under half, and the others remain unexplained. The table for this sample lists about 62,000 clones; 65% to 85% of them were counted only once. The ten largest account for approximately 2.9% of the sample. The specimen was peripheral blood, collected from a patient treated with radiotherapy plus ipilimumab. These receptors originate from a human donor with non-small cell lung cancer who had a complete response to radiotherapy plus ipilimumab.

This chain connects TRBV28 to TRBJ2-2; TRBD1 matches at 7 bases. Germline V gene data show CDR1 as MDHEN and CDR2 as SYDVKM. The CDR3 loop spans 15 amino acids. Trimming cost V 7 bases and J 3 bases; bases outside gene matches: 8. In DNA form, the CDR3 reads TGTGCCAGCACCCGAAGGGGGCTGTACACCGGGGAGCTGTTTTTT. Translating it yields CASTRRGLYTGELFF.

V gene TRBV18 combines with J gene TRBJ1-4; tentative D call: TRBD1 (6 bases). The germline V and J ends were trimmed by 4 bases and 2 bases, with 8 bases remaining between them. CDR3 size: 14 residues. Germline V gives CDR1 KGHSH, CDR2 LQKENI. This CDR3 reads CASSQQGTNEKLFF. CDR3 bases: TGTGCCAGCTCACAACAGGGTACTAATGAAAAACTGTTTTTT.

The chain combines TRBV28 with TRBJ2-7; 7 bases map to TRBD2. Trimming cost V 5 bases and J 0 bases; bases outside gene matches: 7. The germline V gene encodes CDR1 MDHEN and CDR2 SYDVKM. The CDR3 loop spans 15 amino acids. The CDR3 coding sequence is TGTGCCAGCAGTCTTACCCGGGACTACTCCTACGAGCAGTACTTC. Translating it yields CASSLTRDYSYEQYF. Complete variable domain (other parts from reference TRBV28 and TRBJ2-7): DVKVTQSSRYLVKRTGEKVFLECVQDMDHENMFWYRQDPGLGLRLIYFSYDVKMKEKGDIPEGYSVSREKKERFSLILESASTNQTSMYLCASSLTRDYSYEQYFGPGTRLTVT.

A few counts support this clone. V is TRBV5-5 and J is TRBJ1-5, with D unclear. Germline V gives CDR1 SGHKS, CDR2 YYEKEE (reference sequence). Trimming left V 3 bases short and J 6 bases short, with 7 bases between. The CDR3 is made up of 12 amino acids. CDR3 region: CASSSRGQPQHF. The CDR3 nucleotides are TGTGCCAGCAGCTCCCGGGGTCAGCCCCAGCATTTT.

This clone was observed once. This rearrangement joins TRBV4-3 to TRBJ1-5; D is uncertain. Trimming cost V 0 bases and J 1 base, with 7 bases left between them. The CDR3 extends over 15 amino acids. Looked up from germline, CDR1 is LGHNA and CDR2 is YSLEER. CDR3 in amino acids: CASSQDTVSNQPQHF. The CDR3 DNA reads TGCGCCAGCAGCCAAGATACAGTGAGCAATCAGCCCCAGCATTTT.